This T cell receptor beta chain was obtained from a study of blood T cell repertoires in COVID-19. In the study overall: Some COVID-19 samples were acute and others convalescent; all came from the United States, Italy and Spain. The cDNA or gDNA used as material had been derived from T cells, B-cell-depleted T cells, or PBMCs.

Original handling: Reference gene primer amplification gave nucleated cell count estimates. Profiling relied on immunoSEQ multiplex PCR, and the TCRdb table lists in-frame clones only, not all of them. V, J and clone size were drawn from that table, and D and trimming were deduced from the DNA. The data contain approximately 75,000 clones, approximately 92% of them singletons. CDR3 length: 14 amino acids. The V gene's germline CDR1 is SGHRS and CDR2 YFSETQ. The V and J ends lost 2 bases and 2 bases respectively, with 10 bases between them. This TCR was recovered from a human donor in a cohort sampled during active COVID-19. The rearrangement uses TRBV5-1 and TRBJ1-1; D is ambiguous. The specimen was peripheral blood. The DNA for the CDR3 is TGCGCCAGCAGCTTTTCCCGGACTAACACTGAAGCTTTCTTT. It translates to CASSFSRTNTEAFF.